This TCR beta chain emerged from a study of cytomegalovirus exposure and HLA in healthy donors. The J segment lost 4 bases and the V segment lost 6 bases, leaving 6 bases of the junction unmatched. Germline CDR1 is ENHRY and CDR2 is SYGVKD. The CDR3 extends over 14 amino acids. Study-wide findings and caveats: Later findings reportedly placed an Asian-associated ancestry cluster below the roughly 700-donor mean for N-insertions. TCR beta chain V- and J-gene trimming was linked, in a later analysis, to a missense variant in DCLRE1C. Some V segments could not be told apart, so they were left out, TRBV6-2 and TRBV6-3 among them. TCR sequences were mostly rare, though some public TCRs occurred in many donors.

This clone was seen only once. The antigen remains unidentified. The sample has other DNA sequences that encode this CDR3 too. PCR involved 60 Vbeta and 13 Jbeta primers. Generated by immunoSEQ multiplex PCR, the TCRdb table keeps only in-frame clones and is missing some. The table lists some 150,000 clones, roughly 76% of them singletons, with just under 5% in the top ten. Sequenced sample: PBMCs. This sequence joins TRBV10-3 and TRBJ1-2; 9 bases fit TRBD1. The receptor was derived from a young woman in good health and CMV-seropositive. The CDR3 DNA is TGTGCCATCAGCGAGGGACAGGGAGGCTATGGCTACACCTTC. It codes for CAISEGQGGYGYTF.